These 10 T cell receptor beta chains were sequenced from one sample in a study of blood T cell repertoires in COVID-19. Here immunoSEQ multiplex PCR was the method, and the copy in TCRdb shows in-frame clones only, minus some. Found here are roughly 90,000 clones, 80% to 90% of them singletons; the top ten hold 0.85% to 1.2%. Sequencing was done on a sample of peripheral blood. The receptors come from a human donor in a cohort sampled during active COVID-19.

The CDR3 is CASCRIESTDTQYF. CDR3 nucleotides: TGTGCCAGTTGCAGGATAGAAAGCACAGATACGCAGTATTTT. This chain links TRBV5-8 with TRBJ2-3; D not certain. This CDR3 has 14 residues. V lost 8 bases to trimming and J lost 0 bases, with 13 bases between them. Germline V lookup: CDR1 SGHTS, CDR2 YDEGEE.

This clone was counted a single time. The gene calls are TRBV7-2 and TRBJ1-2; D ambiguous. This CDR3 region has 13 residues. Germline CDR1 and CDR2: SGHTA and FQGNSA. With 3 bases removed from V and 6 bases from J, the gap between germline ends came to 11 bases. The CDR3 bases are TGTGCCAGCAGCTTCGGGGTAGAGGATGGCTACACCTTC. This gives the protein CASSFGVEDGYTF.

The V gene is TRBV5-1, the J gene TRBJ2-1, with TRBD2 matching 11 bases. J gave up 1 base and V 5 bases, and 5 bases lay outside the gene matches. There are 16 residues in the CDR3. Germline CDR1 is SGHRS and CDR2 is YFSETQ. The CDR3 region has the DNA TGCGCCAGCAGTCGGACTAGCGGGCCGTCCTACAATGAGCAGTTCTTC. Translated: CASSRTSGPSYNEQFF.

This rearrangement joins TRBV3-1 (or the pseudogene TRBV3-2) to TRBJ2-3, with 7 bases that match TRBD2. The V gene's germline CDR1 is LGHDT and CDR2 YNNKEL (reference sequence). V dropped 3 bases and J dropped 0; count of bases not matched to a gene: 6. CDR3 size: 16 residues. The CDR3 loop is CASSQVLAESTDTQYF. The CDR3 nucleotides read TGTGCCAGCAGCCAGGTCCTAGCGGAAAGCACAGATACGCAGTATTTT.

The chain has TRBV29-1 and TRBJ1-1; D is unclear. The CDR3 loop spans 13 amino acids. Germline-derived CDR1 and CDR2 are SQVTM and ANQGSEA. V lost 5 bases and J 0 bases, leaving 10 bases between the germline ends. DNA of the CDR3: TGCAGCGTTATCCCAGTTATGAACACTGAAGCTTTCTTT. Residues: CSVIPVMNTEAFF.

V gene TRBV2 combines with J gene TRBJ2-1; D possibly corresponds to TRBD1 (7 bases). CDR3 length equals 14 residues. V was cut by 7 bases and J by 6 bases, with 16 bases left in between. CDR1 is SNHLY and CDR2 is FYNNEI in the germline V gene. This CDR3 is CASNPEGALNEQFF. For the CDR3, the DNA is TGTGCCAGCAATCCGGAGGGGGCGCTCAATGAGCAGTTCTTC.

This sequence joins TRBV11-2 and TRBJ2-1; D might be TRBD2 (5 bases). There are 15 residues in the CDR3. CDR1 and CDR2 (germline): SGHAT, FQNNGV. The V end was cut by 4 bases, the J end by 0 bases, with 10 bases between. The CDR3 spells CASSSEGASYNEQFF. CDR3 DNA sequence: TGTGCCAGCAGCTCCGAGGGCGCCTCCTACAATGAGCAGTTCTTC. Drawing the rest from reference TRBV11-2 and TRBJ2-1, the complete variable domain is EAGVAQSPRYKIIEKRQSVAFWCNPISGHATLYWYQQILGQGPKLLIQFQNNGVVDDSQLPKDRFSAERLKGVDSTLKIQPAKLEDSAVYLCASSSEGASYNEQFFGPGTRLTVL.

The chain uses TRBV19 and TRBJ1-5; no clear D. The CDR3 totals 16 residues. CDR1 is LNHDA, CDR2 SQIVND, per germline (reference sequence). V was cut by 1 base and J by 2 bases, with 12 bases left in between. The CDR3 here is CASSIAGGMGNQPQHF. The DNA for the CDR3 is TGTGCCAGTAGTATAGCAGGAGGGATGGGCAATCAGCCCCAGCATTTT.

CDR3 sequence reads: CASSWGGAGETQYF. The CDR3 region has the DNA TGTGCCAGCAGTTGGGGGGGGGCGGGGGAGACCCAGTACTTC. The genes are TRBV27 and TRBJ2-5, with D possibly being TRBD2 (7 bases). Trimming removed 4 bases from V and 5 bases from J, with 14 bases in between. The length of the CDR3 is 14 residues. CDR1 MNHEY and CDR2 SMNVEV come from the germline V gene (reference sequence).

This rearrangement joins TRBV6-5 to TRBJ2-7; no definite D call. V gave up 7 bases and J gave up 0 bases, with 13 bases separating them. Germline CDR1 and CDR2: MNHEY and SVGAGI. This CDR3 contains 14 residues. The CDR3 loop is CASTRGYSSYEQYF. CDR3 sequence (DNA): TGTGCCAGCACCCGTGGGTACAGCTCCTACGAGCAGTACTTC.